These 32 T cell receptor beta chains came from one sample sequenced in a study of T-cell reconstitution after alpha-beta-depleted transplantation in children. Library preparation (for TCRbeta) was performed with unique molecular identifiers. TCRdb used MiXCR to reprocess the PCR reads, holding one entry per CDR3 protein. The sample consists of roughly 500,000 distinct CDR3 sequences, 32% of them appearing once. The specimen was PBMCs from the stem cell graft donor, collected from the stem cell graft. Receptors were obtained from a human donor who donated a stem cell graft to a child with aplastic anemia.

This clonotype was counted between two and nine times. The chain combines TRBV7-8 with TRBJ2-5, with 7 bases fitting TRBD1. The CDR3 extends over 15 amino acids. The V gene's germline CDR1 is SGHVS and CDR2 FQNEAQ. V gave up 5 bases and J gave up 2 bases; unmatched junction bases: 8. The CDR3: CASSLGTVSQETQYF. In nucleotides, the CDR3 is TGTGCCAGCAGCCTGGGGACAGTATCACAAGAGACCCAGTACTTC.

This rearrangement joins TRBV20-1 to TRBJ2-1; TRBD2 matches 13 bases. The V gene's germline CDR1 is DFQATT and CDR2 SNEGSKA (reference sequence). V dropped 5 bases and J dropped 0; count of bases not matched to a gene: 1. CDR3 size: 15 residues. Here the CDR3 reads CSAGTSGNSYNEQFF. For the CDR3, the DNA is TGCAGTGCTGGGACTAGCGGGAACTCCTACAATGAGCAGTTCTTC.

Here the CDR3 DNA reads TGCGCCAGCAGCCAAGAACCCCCTGGCCAATACAATGAGCAGTTCTTC. Residues: CASSQEPPGQYNEQFF. The rearrangement uses TRBV4-3 and TRBJ2-1; D is uncertain. The V and J ends lost 0 bases and 4 bases respectively, with 13 bases between them. This CDR3 spans 16 amino acids. Germline values: CDR1 LGHNA, CDR2 YSLEER.

This clonotype turned up a few times. The chain uses TRBV29-1 and TRBJ2-1; D is possibly TRBD2 (6 bases). The CDR3 is 14 residues long. Germline-derived CDR1 and CDR2 are SQVTM and ANQGSEA. Trimming left V 7 bases short and J 5 bases short, with 18 bases between. The CDR3 is CSATSGSWDNEQFF. The CDR3 DNA reads TGCAGCGCCACGAGCGGGTCTTGGGACAATGAGCAGTTCTTC.

This chain links TRBV20-1 with TRBJ1-5; the match to TRBD1 covers 7 bases. Germline loops: CDR1 DFQATT, CDR2 SNEGSKA (reference sequence). This CDR3 has 16 residues. Losses at the gene ends were 1 base for V and 2 bases for J; bases not matched to a gene: 8. For the CDR3, the DNA is TGCAGTGCTAGAGCTGGGACCGGGACAGGCAATCAGCCCCAGCATTTT. Translation: CSARAGTGTGNQPQHF.

The chain combines TRBV6-2 or TRBV6-3 with TRBJ1-4, with D possibly being TRBD1 (6 bases). Germline assignment: CDR1 MNHEY and CDR2 SVGEGT. The CDR3 loop spans 16 amino acids. V lost 6 bases and J lost 0, with 14 bases in between. As DNA, the CDR3 is TGTGCCAGCAGGATCGGTAGGGGGGCAACTAATGAAAAACTGTTTTTT. Amino acid sequence: CASRIGRGATNEKLFF.

The CDR3 loop reads CATSPSLQGAEAFF. CDR3 nucleotide sequence: TGTGCCACCAGTCCCTCTTTACAGGGCGCTGAAGCTTTCTTT. The rearrangement uses TRBV24-1 and TRBJ1-1; weak D call: TRBD1 (6 bases). The length of the CDR3 is 14 residues. CDR1 is KGHDR, CDR2 SFDVKD, per germline. Trimming left V 6 bases short and J 6 bases short, with 16 bases between.

V usage is TRBV18 and J usage is TRBJ1-2; TRBD1 might be the D (5 bases). Trimming stripped 5 bases from V and 8 bases from J, with 12 bases between. Germline loops: CDR1 KGHSH, CDR2 LQKENI. The CDR3 spans 12 residues. This CDR3 reads CASSGDLEGYTF. For the CDR3, the DNA is TGTGCCAGCTCAGGGGACCTGGAGGGCTACACCTTC. The variable domain in full, with the rest retrieved from reference TRBV18 and TRBJ1-2, is NAGVMQNPRHLVRRRGQEARLRCSPMKGHSHVYWYRQLPEEGLKFMVYLQKENIIDESGMPKERFSAEFPKEGPSILRIQQVVRGDSAAYFCASSGDLEGYTFGSGTRLTVV.

This clonotype was counted between two and nine times. The chain couples TRBV20-1 to TRBJ2-3; TRBD2 agrees at 12 bases. V lost 6 bases and J lost 6; bases outside the gene matches: 13. The CDR3 covers 16 residues. Germline V gives CDR1 DFQATT, CDR2 SNEGSKA (reference sequence). The CDR3 DNA reads TGCAGTGCCTTGCCGACTAGCGGGAGATATAGGGATACGCAGTATTTT. Translation gives CSALPTSGRYRDTQYF.

The V gene is TRBV25-1, the J gene TRBJ2-5, with D tentatively TRBD2 (5 bases). Germline V gene sequence: CDR1 MGHDK, CDR2 SYGVNS. V shed 11 bases and J shed 4 bases, with 26 bases lying between them. The CDR3 runs 16 residues. The CDR3 here is CAGGLFRTVLGETQYF. As DNA, the CDR3 is TGTGCCGGAGGTCTCTTCAGGACGGTCTTAGGAGAGACCCAGTACTTC.

V usage is TRBV28 and J usage is TRBJ2-4; D gene ambiguous. Trimming removed 5 bases from V and 0 bases from J, with 11 bases in between. The CDR3 has 15 amino acids. The germline gives CDR1 MDHEN, CDR2 SYDVKM. Here the CDR3 reads CASSRLVLAKNIQYF. Here the CDR3 DNA reads TGTGCCAGCAGTCGACTGGTACTAGCCAAAAACATTCAGTACTTC.

This sequence joins TRBV19 and TRBJ2-3; maybe TRBD1 (6 bases). Trimming left V 5 bases short and J 3 bases short, with 9 bases between. The CDR3 consists of 13 residues. CDR1 LNHDA and CDR2 SQIVND come from the germline V gene (reference sequence). The CDR3 loop reads CASSPGQTDTQYF. In DNA, the CDR3 is TGTGCCAGTAGTCCAGGACAGACAGATACGCAGTATTTT.

The chain has TRBV29-1 and TRBJ1-1, with a weak D call TRBD1 (5 bases). The germline V gene encodes CDR1 SQVTM and CDR2 ANQGSEA. The V gene lost 2 bases and the J gene lost 3 bases, with 16 bases spanning the gap. This CDR3 is built from 15 residues. This chain's CDR3 is CSVELPDTPHTEAFF. The CDR3, as DNA: TGCAGCGTTGAACTCCCGGACACCCCCCACACTGAAGCTTTCTTT.

The chain is built from TRBV6-1 and TRBJ1-1; D uncertain. The CDR3 sequence is 14 residues long. Trimming shortened V by 4 bases and J by 5 bases, and 14 bases separated the two germline ends. Germline loops: CDR1 MNHNS, CDR2 SASEGT. As DNA, the CDR3 is TGTGCCAGCAGTGGAGGACGGCGTGTGACTGAAGCTTTCTTT. Translated: CASSGGRRVTEAFF.

The V gene is TRBV6-2 or TRBV6-3, the J gene TRBJ1-4, with TRBD1 identical over 8 bases. The CDR3 sequence is 16 residues long. After removal of 7 bases from V and 1 base from J, the junction contained 8 bases not matched to a gene. In germline, CDR1 is MNHEY, CDR2 SVGEGT. CDR3 nucleotides: TGTGCCAGCACCTTCGACAGGGGAAGAACTAATGAAAAACTGTTTTTT. Its translation: CASTFDRGRTNEKLFF.

The sample holds a few counts of this clonotype. The CDR3 DNA reads TGCGCCAGCAGTTTCGGGACCGATATACAAGAGACCCAGTACTTC. Protein product: CASSFGTDIQETQYF. The rearrangement joins TRBV5-1 to TRBJ2-5; the D gene could be TRBD1 or TRBD2 (5 bases each). The CDR3 totals 15 residues. CDR1 and CDR2 from the germline V gene are SGHRS and YFSETQ. Trimming cost V 5 bases and J 2 bases, with 16 bases left between them.

This clonotype was observed a few times. V and J are TRBV5-1 and TRBJ2-3, with D maybe TRBD2 (7 bases). Germline CDR1 reads SGHRS; CDR2 reads YFSETQ. The CDR3 runs 16 residues. V lost 7 bases, J lost 5 bases, and 23 bases lay in between. The CDR3 reads CASCLPTGGQQDTQYF. The CDR3, as DNA: TGCGCCAGCTGTCTACCCACCGGGGGGCAGCAAGATACGCAGTATTTT.

Written as DNA, the CDR3 is TGCGCCAGCAGCCCCTTGTCGGGGAATGGCTACACCTTC. Amino acid sequence: CASSPLSGNGYTF. The chain combines TRBV5-1 with TRBJ1-2; D unresolved. The CDR3 runs to 13 residues. The germline V gene has CDR1 SGHRS and CDR2 YFSETQ. Trimming removed 4 bases from V and 6 bases from J, with 13 bases in between.

This clonotype appeared a few times. The rearrangement links TRBV7-8 to TRBJ2-1; D ambiguous. V dropped 7 bases and J dropped 12 bases, with 22 bases sitting between them. The CDR3 runs to 14 residues. Germline-derived CDR1 and CDR2 are SGHVS and FQNEAQ. CDR3 protein: CASTLPTQNYMQFF. Written as DNA, the CDR3 is TGTGCCAGCACCCTCCCAACCCAAAACTATATGCAGTTCTTC. Full variable domain (outside the CDR3, taken from reference TRBV7-8 and TRBJ2-1): GAGVSQSPRYKVAKRGQDVALRCDPISGHVSLFWYQQALGQGPEFLTYFQNEAQLDKSGLPSDRFFAERPEGSVSTLKIQRTQQEDSAVYLCASTLPTQNYMQFFGPGTRLTVL.

This clonotype was seen a handful of times. V usage is TRBV7-8 and J usage is TRBJ2-2; D unclear. V was trimmed by 5 bases and J by 6 bases, leaving 16 bases between them. CDR1 is SGHVS, CDR2 FQNEAQ, per germline. The CDR3 has 15 residues. CDR3 protein: CASSALPASSGELFF. The CDR3 nucleotides read TGTGCCAGCAGCGCCCTCCCAGCCTCATCCGGGGAGCTGTTTTTT. The variable domain in full, completed from reference TRBV7-8 and TRBJ2-2, reads GAGVSQSPRYKVAKRGQDVALRCDPISGHVSLFWYQQALGQGPEFLTYFQNEAQLDKSGLPSDRFFAERPEGSVSTLKIQRTQQEDSAVYLCASSALPASSGELFFGEGSRLTVL.

The rearrangement uses TRBV7-8 and TRBJ1-2; perhaps TRBD1 as D (6 bases). Germline V CDR1 and CDR2: SGHVS, FQNEAQ. Trimming removed 1 base from V and 1 base from J, with 10 bases in between. The CDR3 consists of 15 residues. The CDR3 nucleotides read TGTGCCAGCAGCTTAGACAGGGCATTTAACTATGGCTACACCTTC. Its translation: CASSLDRAFNYGYTF.

The V and J genes are TRBV15 and TRBJ1-5; 7 bases map to TRBD1. The CDR3 has 15 residues. Trimming took 5 bases from V and 4 from J; bases not matched to a gene: 8. Germline CDR1 and CDR2: LNHNV and YYDKDF (reference sequence). CDR3 residues: CATSGRGTANQPQHF. DNA of the CDR3: TGTGCCACCAGCGGAAGGGGGACAGCGAATCAGCCCCAGCATTTT.

This clonotype has a handful of counts. The chain combines TRBV4-3 with TRBJ2-1; maybe TRBD2 (5 bases). Germline V gene sequence: CDR1 LGHNA, CDR2 YSLEER. The V and J ends lost 4 bases and 3 bases respectively, with 13 bases between them. The CDR3 runs 15 residues. CDR3 sequence (DNA): TGCGCCAGCAGCCGGAGGACTGGGGACTACAATGAGCAGTTCTTC. This translates into CASSRRTGDYNEQFF.

The CDR3 nucleotides are TGCAGCGTTGACCGAGGGAGCGGGAGAACGGATGAGCAGTTCTTC. Translating it yields CSVDRGSGRTDEQFF. The chain combines TRBV29-1 with TRBJ2-1; 8 nucleotides line up with TRBD2. CDR3 length: 15 amino acids. After removal of 3 bases from V and 8 bases from J, the junction contained 12 bases not matched to a gene. Germline loops: CDR1 SQVTM, CDR2 ANQGSEA.

This clonotype was found a few times. This rearrangement joins TRBV4-3 to TRBJ2-3; D is uncertain. V shed 4 bases and J shed 5 bases, with 16 bases lying between them. Germline lookup yields CDR1 LGHNA and CDR2 YSLEER. CDR3 size: 15 residues. For the CDR3, the DNA is TGCGCCAGCAGCCTTCAAGGGATCGGTAAAGATACGCAGTATTTT. It yields the protein CASSLQGIGKDTQYF.

The V and J genes are TRBV12-3 or TRBV12-4 and TRBJ1-5; 8 bases match TRBD1. The CDR3 has 13 residues. Trimming cost V 6 bases and J 7 bases; bases outside gene matches: 5. CDR3 sequence reads: CASRQTGDQPQHF. DNA for the CDR3: TGTGCCAGCAGACAGACAGGGGACCAGCCCCAGCATTTT.

In this sample, this clonotype turned up a few times. Here the CDR3 DNA reads TGTGCCAGCGTAACACCGACCGGGACTAGCGGGAGGGCCTACGAGCAGTACGTC. Its protein is CASVTPTGTSGRAYEQYV. This chain links TRBV12-3 or TRBV12-4 with TRBJ2-7; 16 bases are a match to TRBD2. Trimming took 8 bases from V and 2 from J; bases not matched to a gene: 12. This CDR3 spans 18 amino acids.

The chain couples TRBV10-3 to TRBJ2-5; 7 nucleotides match TRBD1. The CDR3 sequence is 15 residues long. V lost 0 bases to trimming and J lost 5 bases; unmatched junction nucleotides: 6. Germline CDR1 reads ENHRY; CDR2 reads SYGVKD. In DNA, the CDR3 is TGTGCCATCAGTGAGTCCACTGGGACAGAGGAGACCCAGTACTTC. Its translation: CAISESTGTEETQYF.

This clonotype was recorded a few times. This chain joins TRBV5-1 and TRBJ2-2; possible D gene TRBD1, 6 bases. The germline CDR1 and CDR2 sequences are SGHRS and YFSETQ. The V and J ends lost 2 bases and 6 bases respectively, with 17 bases between them. This CDR3 region has 16 residues. The CDR3 sequence: CASSLTGTAASGELFF. CDR3 sequence (DNA): TGCGCCAGCAGCTTAACAGGGACCGCTGCTTCCGGGGAGCTGTTTTTT.

This clonotype was seen a handful of times. V and J are TRBV10-3 and TRBJ2-1; 9 bases line up with TRBD1. The germline V gene encodes CDR1 ENHRY and CDR2 SYGVKD. The CDR3 loop spans 13 amino acids. The V gene end was trimmed by 6 bases and the J gene end by 4 bases; junction bases not matched to a gene: 1. The CDR3 region has the DNA TGTGCCATCAGAGGGACAGGGTACAATGAGCAGTTCTTC. Its protein product is CAIRGTGYNEQFF.

This rearrangement joins TRBV5-6 to TRBJ2-2; D gene uncertain. CDR3 size: 14 residues. Germline V gene data show CDR1 as SGHDT and CDR2 as YYEEEE. The V end was cut by 1 base, the J end by 1 base, with 5 bases between. The CDR3 DNA is TGTGCCAGCAGCTTGATGGTGAACACCGGGGAGCTGTTTTTT. Its protein is CASSLMVNTGELFF. The full variable domain, with the rest looked up from reference TRBV5-6 and TRBJ2-2, is DAGVTQSPTHLIKTRGQQVTLRCSPKSGHDTVSWYQQALGQGPQFIFQYYEEEERQRGNFPDRFSGHQFPNYSSELNVNALLLGDSALYLCASSLMVNTGELFFGEGSRLTVL.

The rearrangement uses TRBV24-1 and TRBJ2-5; D perhaps matches TRBD1 (6 bases). The CDR3 is 14 residues long. Germline lookup yields CDR1 KGHDR and CDR2 SFDVKD. With 3 bases removed from V and 5 bases from J, the gap between germline ends came to 12 bases. CDR3 protein: CATSDKHREETQYF. CDR3 bases: TGTGCCACCAGTGATAAACACAGGGAGGAGACCCAGTACTTC.